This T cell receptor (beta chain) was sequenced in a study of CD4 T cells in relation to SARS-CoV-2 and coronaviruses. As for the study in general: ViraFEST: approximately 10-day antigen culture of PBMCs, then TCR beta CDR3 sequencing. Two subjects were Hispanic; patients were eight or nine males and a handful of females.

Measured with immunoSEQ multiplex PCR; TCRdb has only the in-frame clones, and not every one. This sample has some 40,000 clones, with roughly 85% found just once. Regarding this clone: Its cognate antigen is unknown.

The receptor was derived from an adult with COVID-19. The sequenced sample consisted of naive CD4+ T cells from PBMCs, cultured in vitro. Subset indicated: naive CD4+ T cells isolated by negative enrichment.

The CDR3 here is CASSQGQGANYGYTF. The CDR3 region has the DNA TGTGCCAGCAGCCAAGGACAGGGAGCTAACTATGGCTACACCTTC. This sequence joins TRBV5-8 and TRBJ1-2; 8 bases agree with TRBD1. CDR3 length: 15 amino acids. Germline CDR1 and CDR2: SGHTS and YDEGEE. V lost 4 bases and J lost 0; bases outside the gene matches: 5.